The present T cell receptor (beta chain) was sequenced within a study of T and B cells in COVID-19 patients. Germline trimming cut 7 bases from V and 3 bases from J; bases unmatched to any gene: 6. The length of the CDR3 is 14 residues. General observations from the study: Of 2,331 TCR clusters found only in the recovered cohort, a few dozen had low generation probability.

Within the sample, this clonotype is medium-sized. Antigen specificity is unknown. BIOMED2 TRB-A/B primer pools were used in multiplex TRB PCR. TCRdb reprocessed the multiplex PCR reads with MiXCR, giving one entry per CDR3 protein. The table has about 3,600 distinct CDR3 sequences, about 23% seen once; the top ten hold around 21%. Each TRB amplification used about 220-500 ng of genomic DNA from blood. The TCR originated in a human donor with active COVID-19. The J gene is TRBJ1-2, the V gene TRBV12-3 or TRBV12-4; 9 bases map to TRBD1. The sequenced material came from blood. The CDR3, as DNA: TGTGCCAGCAACGCACAGGGGGCCGACTATGGCTACACCTTC. It is translated as CASNAQGADYGYTF.